One sample yielded the 22 T cell receptor beta chains listed below, sequenced in a study of blood T cell repertoires in COVID-19. Repertoires were generated with immunoSEQ multiplex PCR, while TCRdb's copy carries only in-frame clones and drops some. The sample lists hundreds of thousands of clones, approximately 90% occurring once. The specimen was peripheral blood. The receptor source for this set is a man aged 45-60 years with acute or convalescent COVID-19.

The gene calls are TRBV6-1 and TRBJ2-3, with 11 bases aligning to TRBD2. Germline loops: CDR1 MNHNS, CDR2 SASEGT. CDR3 length: 16 residues. The junction had 5 bases not matched to a gene; V was cut back by 4 bases and J by 2 bases. As DNA, the CDR3 is TGTGCCAGCAGTGTTCGACTAGCGGGGTTCACAGATACGCAGTATTTT. Translation: CASSVRLAGFTDTQYF.

This clone turned up a few times. J is TRBJ1-2 and V is TRBV5-6; no clear D gene. V was trimmed by 4 bases and J by 4 bases, leaving 8 bases between them. The germline V gene has CDR1 SGHDT and CDR2 YYEEEE. The CDR3 runs to 12 residues. CDR3 DNA: TGTGCCAGCAGCGGGAGCTCCTATGGCTACACCTTC. Encoded protein: CASSGSSYGYTF.

This chain connects TRBV6-5 to TRBJ2-7, with D possibly TRBD1 on 6 matching bases. Germline CDR1 is MNHEY and CDR2 is SVGAGI. The CDR3 contains 15 residues. V was trimmed by 5 bases and J by 3 bases, leaving 17 bases between them. In nucleotides, the CDR3 is TGTGCCAGCAGTATGGACAGCCCAAACTACTACGAGCAGTACTTC. The encoded protein is CASSMDSPNYYEQYF.

The chain links TRBV6-5 to TRBJ2-1; D uncertain. CDR3 size: 13 residues. CDR1 and CDR2 from the germline V gene are MNHEY and SVGAGI. Trimming took 8 bases from V and 0 from J, leaving 8 bases between them. The CDR3 is CASSHGSYNEQFF. The CDR3 bases are TGTGCCAGCTCTCACGGCTCCTACAATGAGCAGTTCTTC.

The chain links TRBV3-1 (or the pseudogene TRBV3-2) to TRBJ2-1, with 13 positions matching TRBD2. Looked up from germline, CDR1 is LGHDT and CDR2 is YNNKEL (reference sequence). The J segment lost 4 bases and the V segment lost 4 bases, leaving 1 base of the junction unmatched. The CDR3 consists of 15 residues. In DNA, the CDR3 is TGTGCCAGCAGCCGACTAGCGGGGGGATACAATGAGCAGTTCTTC. This translates into CASSRLAGGYNEQFF.

The chain has TRBV27 and TRBJ1-6, with D possibly being TRBD1 (5 bases). CDR3 length: 15 amino acids. From germline, CDR1 is MNHEY and CDR2 SMNVEV (reference sequence). Trimming left V 3 bases short and J 2 bases short, with 8 bases between. In nucleotides, the CDR3 is TGTGCCAGCAGTTTCAGGGTAACCTATAATTCACCCCTCCACTTT. It translates to CASSFRVTYNSPLHF.

The chain uses TRBV30 and TRBJ1-5; TRBD1 is a possible D gene (6 bases). V was shortened by 1 base and J by 0 bases, with 10 bases between the two germline ends. In germline, CDR1 is GTSNPN, CDR2 SVGIG (reference sequence). CDR3 length: 15 residues. CDR3 in amino acids: CAWSEDSHSNQPQHF. Here the CDR3 DNA reads TGTGCCTGGAGTGAGGACAGCCATAGCAATCAGCCCCAGCATTTT.

V gene TRBV7-3 combines with J gene TRBJ2-7; D perhaps matches TRBD1 (6 bases). The CDR3 extends over 13 amino acids. CDR1 is SGHTA and CDR2 is FQGTGA in the germline V gene. Trimming left V 5 bases short and J 5 bases short, with 13 bases between. CDR3 amino acids: CASSTIQGNEQYF. CDR3 nucleotide sequence: TGTGCCAGCAGCACCATACAGGGTAACGAGCAGTACTTC.

The CDR3 region is CASRSGAGGGDTQYF. The CDR3, as DNA: TGTGCCAGTCGCAGTGGAGCGGGGGGGGGAGATACGCAGTATTTT. This rearrangement joins TRBV19 to TRBJ2-3; TRBD2 matches at 10 bases. V trimming: 8 bases; J trimming: 5 bases; junction bases outside the gene matches: 10. The CDR3 length is 15 residues. Germline loops: CDR1 LNHDA, CDR2 SQIVND (reference sequence). Variable domain in full (rest from reference TRBV19 and TRBJ2-3): DGGITQSPKYLFRKEGQNVTLSCEQNLNHDAMYWYRQDPGQGLRLIYYSQIVNDFQKGDIAEGYSVSREKKESFPLTVTSAQKNPTAFYLCASRSGAGGGDTQYFGPGTRLTVL.

V gene TRBV10-3 combines with J gene TRBJ1-2, with 10 positions matching TRBD1. The V gene end was trimmed by 4 bases and the J gene end by 5 bases; junction bases not matched to a gene: 4. The CDR3 spans 14 residues. Germline V gene sequence: CDR1 ENHRY, CDR2 SYGVKD. CDR3 residues: CAISGQGAGYGYTF. Written as DNA, the CDR3 is TGTGCCATCAGTGGACAGGGGGCTGGTTATGGCTACACCTTC.

V is TRBV2 and J is TRBJ1-2; D remains unclear. V lost 2 bases to trimming and J lost 2 bases, with 6 bases between them. The CDR3 has 13 amino acids. From germline, CDR1 is SNHLY and CDR2 FYNNEI. CDR3 in DNA: TGTGCCAGCAGTGAACCCAGAAACTATGGCTACACCTTC. Residues: CASSEPRNYGYTF.

The chain carries TRBV2 and TRBJ1-2; tentative D call: TRBD1 (6 bases). CDR3 size: 14 residues. The V gene's germline CDR1 is SNHLY and CDR2 FYNNEI. V lost 6 bases to trimming and J lost 4 bases, with 15 bases between them. The CDR3 DNA reads TGTGCCAGCAGCCCTGCCAGGGGCTTCTATGGCTACACCTTC. Translated, it gives CASSPARGFYGYTF.

This clone appeared a single time. This sequence joins TRBV19 and TRBJ2-4; a possible D gene is TRBD1 (6 bases). V was shortened by 5 bases and J by 1 base, with 15 bases between the two germline ends. The CDR3 spans 16 residues. In germline, CDR1 is LNHDA, CDR2 SQIVND (reference sequence). The CDR3 here is CASSLTGRLAKNIQYF. The CDR3 region has the DNA TGTGCCAGTAGTTTGACAGGTCGCTTGGCCAAAAACATTCAGTACTTC. The full variable domain, completed using reference TRBV19 and TRBJ2-4, is DGGITQSPKYLFRKEGQNVTLSCEQNLNHDAMYWYRQDPGQGLRLIYYSQIVNDFQKGDIAEGYSVSREKKESFPLTVTSAQKNPTAFYLCASSLTGRLAKNIQYFGAGTRLSVL.

The chain uses TRBV20-1 and TRBJ1-5, with TRBD1 identical over 7 bases. The CDR3 is made up of 15 amino acids. V was clipped by 3 bases and J by 0 bases; unmatched bases: 5. Germline values: CDR1 DFQATT, CDR2 SNEGSKA (reference sequence). DNA for the CDR3: TGCAGTGCTAGTGGACAGGCTCATAGCAATCAGCCCCAGCATTTT. Translation: CSASGQAHSNQPQHF.

The rearrangement joins TRBV7-2 to TRBJ1-5; TRBD1 agrees at 7 bases. The J segment lost 2 bases and the V segment lost 3 bases, leaving 7 bases of the junction unmatched. The germline V gene has CDR1 SGHTA and CDR2 FQGNSA. The CDR3 totals 16 residues. CDR3: CASSLGPGGGNQPQHF. In nucleotides, the CDR3 is TGTGCCAGCAGCTTGGGTCCAGGGGGTGGCAATCAGCCCCAGCATTTT.

This rearrangement joins TRBV9 to TRBJ2-1, with D possibly being TRBD2 (5 bases). This CDR3 spans 15 amino acids. Deletions cut 0 bases from V and 8 bases from J, with 15 bases between. From germline, CDR1 is SGDLS and CDR2 YYNGEE. CDR3 DNA: TGTGCCAGCAGCGTAGTAGCGCATATTACGGATGAGCAGTTCTTC. Translating it yields CASSVVAHITDEQFF.

The CDR3: CASSKTSGRTDTQYF. CDR3 bases: TGTGCCAGCAGCAAGACTAGCGGGCGCACAGATACGCAGTATTTT. V is TRBV11-2 and J is TRBJ2-3; 10 positions agree with TRBD2. V trimming: 5 bases; J trimming: 1 base; junction bases outside the gene matches: 3. CDR1 is SGHAT and CDR2 is FQNNGV in the germline V gene. This CDR3 contains 15 residues.

The rearrangement links TRBV7-3 to TRBJ2-1, with TRBD1 as a possible D gene (6 bases). The germline V and J ends were trimmed by 5 bases and 6 bases, with 11 bases remaining between them. Per germline, CDR1 SGHTA and CDR2 FQGTGA. CDR3 length equals 13 residues. The DNA of the CDR3 is TGTGCCAGCAGCCTTACACAGGGCAATGAGCAGTTCTTC. Protein sequence: CASSLTQGNEQFF.

This clone was counted between two and nine times. V is TRBV6-5 and J is TRBJ1-2; TRBD1 is a possible D gene (6 bases). This CDR3 region has 11 residues. Germline V gene sequence: CDR1 MNHEY, CDR2 SVGAGI. Trimming took off 8 bases at V and 7 bases at J, with 11 bases between the two ends. CDR3 nucleotides: TGTGCCAGCCGGGAACAGGGTGGCTACACCTTC. This encodes CASREQGGYTF.

This clone has only a few counts. The rearrangement uses TRBV6-5 and TRBJ2-2, with 8 bases matching TRBD1. The V and J ends lost 6 bases and 5 bases, in that order; junction bases with no gene match: 8. Germline V lookup: CDR1 MNHEY, CDR2 SVGAGI. The CDR3 length is 15 residues. The CDR3 protein is CASRNRQGRTGELFF. CDR3 coding DNA: TGTGCCAGCAGAAACAGACAGGGGAGGACCGGGGAGCTGTTTTTT.

The chain has TRBV7-2 and TRBJ1-5; D is undetermined. Germline values: CDR1 SGHTA, CDR2 FQGNSA. The CDR3 sequence is 13 residues long. V lost 5 bases and J 1 base, leaving 6 bases between the germline ends. The CDR3 spells CASSDTSNQPQHF. The CDR3 region has the DNA TGTGCCAGCAGCGATACAAGCAATCAGCCCCAGCATTTT.

This clone was detected only a few times. The chain has TRBV7-9 and TRBJ2-7; 9 bases fit TRBD1. CDR1 and CDR2 (germline): SEHNR, FQNEAQ (reference sequence). V lost 2 bases and J lost 6; bases outside the gene matches: 5. The CDR3 covers 14 residues. The CDR3 is CASSLPGQGSEQYF. The CDR3 region has the DNA TGTGCCAGCAGCTTACCGGGACAGGGCTCCGAGCAGTACTTC.